This TCR beta chain was identified in a study of long-term antiretroviral therapy in people with HIV. This clone was recorded a few times. The antigen remains undetermined. Samples held roughly 0.85-11 million cryopreserved PBMC, and DNA extraction followed. Samples were assayed with immunoSEQ v3.0 at survey level. TCRdb's table, derived via immunoSEQ multiplex PCR, lists solely in-frame clones and lacks some. The data contain some 35,000 clones, under 90% of them singletons. Study outcomes and limitations: At every time point, clones expanded before ART dominated the repertoire. Relative to transplant donor controls, diversity remained lower despite increasing after ART.

Sequenced here: unsorted PBMCs, sampled 0.4 years before starting antiretroviral therapy. This TCR was recovered from a man aged 18 to 30 with HIV.

CDR3 loop: CSVVTVTGREQYF. The CDR3 bases are TGCAGCGTAGTGACAGTTACCGGGCGCGAGCAGTACTTC. This chain uses TRBV29-1 with TRBJ2-7, with a tentative D call TRBD1 (5 bases). V was shortened by 6 bases and J by 6 bases, with 18 bases between the two germline ends. Germline V gene data show CDR1 as SQVTM and CDR2 as ANQGSEA. There are 13 residues in the CDR3.